This T cell receptor (beta chain) originates from a study of T cell responses to AZD1222 COVID-19 vaccine. Study-wide findings and caveats: Two doses of AZD1222 preceded a rise in Spike-specific TCR breadth and depth.

Trimming cost V 6 bases and J 1 base, with 6 bases left between them. Germline V gene lookup returns CDR1 SQVTM and CDR2 ANQGSEA. The CDR3 is 12 amino acids. Using immunoSEQ multiplex PCR, the repertoire was profiled, and TCRdb retains in-frame clones only, with some absent. The sample table includes 150,000 or so clones. Details on this clone: What it binds is unknown.

Sequences were obtained from peripheral blood. This receptor was obtained from an adult in good health. V and J are TRBV29-1 and TRBJ2-2; the D gene is possibly TRBD2 (5 bases). In DNA form, the CDR3 reads TGCAGCGTAGAGGGGAACACCGGGGAGCTGTTTTTT. Residues: CSVEGNTGELFF.